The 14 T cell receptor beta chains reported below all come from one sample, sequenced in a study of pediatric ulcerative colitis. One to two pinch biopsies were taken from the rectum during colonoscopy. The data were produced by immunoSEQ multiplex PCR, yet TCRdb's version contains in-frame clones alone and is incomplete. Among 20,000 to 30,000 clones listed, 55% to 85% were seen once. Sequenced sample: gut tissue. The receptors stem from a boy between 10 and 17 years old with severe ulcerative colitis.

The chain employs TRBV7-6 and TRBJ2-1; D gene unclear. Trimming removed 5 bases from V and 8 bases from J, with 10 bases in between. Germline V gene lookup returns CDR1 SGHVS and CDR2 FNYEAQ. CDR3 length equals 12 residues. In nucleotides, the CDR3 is TGTGCCAGCAGCCACAGAAGCGATGAGCAGTTCTTC. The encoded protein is CASSHRSDEQFF. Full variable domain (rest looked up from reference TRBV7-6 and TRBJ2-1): GAGVSQSPRYKVTKRGQDVALRCDPISGHVSLYWYRQALGQGPEFLTYFNYEAQQDKSGLPNDRFSAERPEGSISTLTIQRTEQRDSAMYRCASSHRSDEQFFGPGTRLTVL.

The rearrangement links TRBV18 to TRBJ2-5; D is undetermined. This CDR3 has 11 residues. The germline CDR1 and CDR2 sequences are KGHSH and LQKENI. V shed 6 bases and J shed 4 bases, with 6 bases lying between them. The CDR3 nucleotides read TGTGCCAGCTCCACCAGAGAGACCCAGTACTTC. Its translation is CASSTRETQYF.

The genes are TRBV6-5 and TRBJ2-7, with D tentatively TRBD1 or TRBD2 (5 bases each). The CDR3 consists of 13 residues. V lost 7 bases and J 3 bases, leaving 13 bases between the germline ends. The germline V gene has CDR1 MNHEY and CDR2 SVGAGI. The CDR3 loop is CASKGTADYEQYF. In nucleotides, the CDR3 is TGTGCCAGCAAAGGGACGGCAGACTACGAGCAGTACTTC.

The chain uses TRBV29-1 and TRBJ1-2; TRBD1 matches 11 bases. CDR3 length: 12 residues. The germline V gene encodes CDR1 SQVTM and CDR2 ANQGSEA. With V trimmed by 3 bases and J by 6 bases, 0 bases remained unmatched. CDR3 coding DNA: TGCAGCGTTGAGGACAGGGGGCATGGCTACACCTTC. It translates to CSVEDRGHGYTF.

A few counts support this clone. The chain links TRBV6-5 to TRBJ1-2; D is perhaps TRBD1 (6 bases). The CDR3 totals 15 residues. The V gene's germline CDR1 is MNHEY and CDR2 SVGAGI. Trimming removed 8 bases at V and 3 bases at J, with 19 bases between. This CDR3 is CASSPTGTNYYGYTF. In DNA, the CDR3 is TGTGCCAGCTCCCCAACCGGGACAAATTACTATGGCTACACCTTC.

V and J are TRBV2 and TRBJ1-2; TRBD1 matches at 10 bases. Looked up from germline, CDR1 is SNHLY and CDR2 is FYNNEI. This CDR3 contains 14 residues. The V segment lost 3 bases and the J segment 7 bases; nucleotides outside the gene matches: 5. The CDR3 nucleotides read TGTGCCAGCAGTGACTGGACAGGGGGTGGTGGCTACACCTTC. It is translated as CASSDWTGGGGYTF. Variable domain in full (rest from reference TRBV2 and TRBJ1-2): EPEVTQTPSHQVTQMGQEVILRCVPISNHLYFYWYRQILGQKVEFLVSFYNNEISEKSEIFDDQFSVERPDGSNFTLKIRSTKLEDSAMYFCASSDWTGGGGYTFGSGTRLTVV.

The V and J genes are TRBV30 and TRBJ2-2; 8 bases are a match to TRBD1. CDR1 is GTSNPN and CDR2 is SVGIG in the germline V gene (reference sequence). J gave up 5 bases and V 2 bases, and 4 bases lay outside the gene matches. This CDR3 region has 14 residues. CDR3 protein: CAWSPQGGTGELFF. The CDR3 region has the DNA TGTGCCTGGAGTCCACAGGGGGGTACCGGGGAGCTGTTTTTT.

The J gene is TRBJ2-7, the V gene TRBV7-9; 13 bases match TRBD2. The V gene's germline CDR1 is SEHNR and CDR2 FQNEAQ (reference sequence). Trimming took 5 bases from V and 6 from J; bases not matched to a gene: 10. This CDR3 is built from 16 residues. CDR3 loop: CASSPGLAGDTGEQYF. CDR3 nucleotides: TGTGCCAGCAGCCCCGGACTAGCGGGAGACACGGGCGAGCAGTACTTC.

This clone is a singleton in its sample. The CDR3 loop is CASLHLDSFGGYTF. The CDR3 DNA follows: TGTGCCAGTCTCCACTTGGACAGTTTTGGTGGCTACACCTTC. V is TRBV19 and J is TRBJ1-2; D is possibly TRBD1 (6 bases). V gave up 8 bases and J gave up 7 bases, with 20 bases separating them. The germline V gene has CDR1 LNHDA and CDR2 SQIVND (reference sequence). This CDR3 spans 14 amino acids.

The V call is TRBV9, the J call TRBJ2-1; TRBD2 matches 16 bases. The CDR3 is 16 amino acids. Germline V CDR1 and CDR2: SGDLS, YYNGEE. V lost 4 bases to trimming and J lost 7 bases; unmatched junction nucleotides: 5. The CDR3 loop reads CASSPRGLAGGNEQFF. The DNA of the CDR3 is TGTGCCAGCAGCCCGAGGGGACTAGCGGGAGGGAATGAGCAGTTCTTC.

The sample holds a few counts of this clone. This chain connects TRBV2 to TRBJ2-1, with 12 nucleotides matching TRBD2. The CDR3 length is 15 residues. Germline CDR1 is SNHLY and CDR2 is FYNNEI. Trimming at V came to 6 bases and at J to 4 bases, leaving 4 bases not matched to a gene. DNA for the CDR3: TGTGCCAGCAGCCTCGGACTAGCGGGGTACAATGAGCAGTTCTTC. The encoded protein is CASSLGLAGYNEQFF.

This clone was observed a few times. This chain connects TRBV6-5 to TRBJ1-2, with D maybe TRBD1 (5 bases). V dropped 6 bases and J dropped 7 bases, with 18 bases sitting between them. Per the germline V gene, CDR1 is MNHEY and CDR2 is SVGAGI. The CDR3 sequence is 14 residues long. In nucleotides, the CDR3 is TGTGCCAGCAGACAGCCAAATCGGGGGACTGGCTACACCTTC. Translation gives CASRQPNRGTGYTF.

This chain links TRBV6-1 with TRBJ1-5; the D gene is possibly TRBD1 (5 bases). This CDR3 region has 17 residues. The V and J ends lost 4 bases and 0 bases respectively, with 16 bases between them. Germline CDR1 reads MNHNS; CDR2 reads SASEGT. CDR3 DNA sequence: TGTGCCAGCAGTGCTCCGGCAACAGGCGTTAGCAATCAGCCCCAGCATTTT. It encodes CASSAPATGVSNQPQHF.

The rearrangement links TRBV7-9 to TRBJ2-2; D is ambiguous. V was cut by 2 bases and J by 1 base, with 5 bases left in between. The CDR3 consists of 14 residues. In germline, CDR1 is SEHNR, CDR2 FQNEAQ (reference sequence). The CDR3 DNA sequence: TGTGCCAGCAGCTTAACGCTGAACACCGGGGAGCTGTTTTTT. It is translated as CASSLTLNTGELFF.